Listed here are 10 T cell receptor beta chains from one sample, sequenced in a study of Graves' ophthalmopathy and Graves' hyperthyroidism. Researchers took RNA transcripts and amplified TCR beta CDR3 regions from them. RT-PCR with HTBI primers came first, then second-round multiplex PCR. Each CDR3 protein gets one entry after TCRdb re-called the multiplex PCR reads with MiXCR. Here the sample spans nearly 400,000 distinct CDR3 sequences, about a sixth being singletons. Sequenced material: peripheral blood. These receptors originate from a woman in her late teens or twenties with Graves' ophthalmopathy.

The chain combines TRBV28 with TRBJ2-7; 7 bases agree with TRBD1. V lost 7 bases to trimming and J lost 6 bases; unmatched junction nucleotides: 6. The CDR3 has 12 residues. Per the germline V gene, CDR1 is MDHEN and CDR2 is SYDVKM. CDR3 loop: CASMGRTGEQYF. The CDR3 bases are TGTGCCAGCATGGGTCGGACAGGCGAGCAGTACTTC. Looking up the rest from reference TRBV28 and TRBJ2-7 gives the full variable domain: DVKVTQSSRYLVKRTGEKVFLECVQDMDHENMFWYRQDPGLGLRLIYFSYDVKMKEKGDIPEGYSVSREKKERFSLILESASTNQTSMYLCASMGRTGEQYFGPGTRLTVT.

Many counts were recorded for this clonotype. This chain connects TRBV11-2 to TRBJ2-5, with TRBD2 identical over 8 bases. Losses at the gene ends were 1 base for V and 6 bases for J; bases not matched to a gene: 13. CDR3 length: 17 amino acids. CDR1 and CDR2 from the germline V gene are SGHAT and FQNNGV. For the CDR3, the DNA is TGTGCCAGCAGCTTAGTTGTGTCCAGCGGGAGTTGGAAGACCCAGTACTTC. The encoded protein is CASSLVVSSGSWKTQYF.

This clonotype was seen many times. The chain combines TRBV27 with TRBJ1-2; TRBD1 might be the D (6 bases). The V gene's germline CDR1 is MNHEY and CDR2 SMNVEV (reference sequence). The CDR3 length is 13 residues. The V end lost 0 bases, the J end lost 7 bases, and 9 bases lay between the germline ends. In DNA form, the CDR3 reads TGTGCCAGCAGTTTATCGACAGGTGGTGGCTACACCTTC. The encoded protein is CASSLSTGGGYTF.

The CDR3 nucleotides are TGTGCCAGCAGTGCGGACGGAGACTACGAGCAGTACTTC. Translation: CASSADGDYEQYF. V and J are TRBV2 and TRBJ2-7; D is undetermined. Trimming cost V 4 bases and J 3 bases, with 10 bases left between them. In germline, CDR1 is SNHLY, CDR2 FYNNEI. This CDR3 spans 13 amino acids.

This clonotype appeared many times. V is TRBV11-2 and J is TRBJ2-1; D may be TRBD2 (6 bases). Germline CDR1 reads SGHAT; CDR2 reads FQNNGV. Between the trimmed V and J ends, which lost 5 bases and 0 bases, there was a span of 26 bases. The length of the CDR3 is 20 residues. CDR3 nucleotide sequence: TGTGCCAGCAGCCCGATTGGGCGGGTTGTACGGGGGAACTCCTACAATGAGCAGTTCTTC. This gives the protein CASSPIGRVVRGNSYNEQFF. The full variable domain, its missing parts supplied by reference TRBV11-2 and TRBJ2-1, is EAGVAQSPRYKIIEKRQSVAFWCNPISGHATLYWYQQILGQGPKLLIQFQNNGVVDDSQLPKDRFSAERLKGVDSTLKIQPAKLEDSAVYLCASSPIGRVVRGNSYNEQFFGPGTRLTVL.

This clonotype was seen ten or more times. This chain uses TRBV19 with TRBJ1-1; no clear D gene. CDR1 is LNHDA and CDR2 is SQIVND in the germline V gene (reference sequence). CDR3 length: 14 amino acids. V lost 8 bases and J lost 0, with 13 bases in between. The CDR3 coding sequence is TGTGCCAGTGCTCGGATCGGCATGAACACTGAAGCTTTCTTT. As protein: CASARIGMNTEAFF.

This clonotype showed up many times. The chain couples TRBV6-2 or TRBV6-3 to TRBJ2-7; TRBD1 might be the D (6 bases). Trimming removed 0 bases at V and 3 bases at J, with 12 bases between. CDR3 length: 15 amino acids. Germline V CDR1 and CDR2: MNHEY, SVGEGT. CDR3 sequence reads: CASSYSFGRGYEQYF. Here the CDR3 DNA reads TGTGCCAGCAGTTACTCTTTCGGCAGGGGCTACGAGCAGTACTTC.

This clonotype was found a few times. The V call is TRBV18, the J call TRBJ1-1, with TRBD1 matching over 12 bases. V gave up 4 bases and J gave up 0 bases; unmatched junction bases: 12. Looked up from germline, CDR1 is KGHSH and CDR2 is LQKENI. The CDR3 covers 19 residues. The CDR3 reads CASSLRIPGQGAVNTEAFF. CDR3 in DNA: TGTGCCAGCTCACTTCGCATACCGGGACAGGGGGCCGTGAACACTGAAGCTTTCTTT.

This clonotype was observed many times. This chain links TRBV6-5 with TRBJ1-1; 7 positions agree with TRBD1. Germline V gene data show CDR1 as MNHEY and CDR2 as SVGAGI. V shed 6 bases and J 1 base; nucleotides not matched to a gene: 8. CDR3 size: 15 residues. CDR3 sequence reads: CASRRTQGENTEAFF. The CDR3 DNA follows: TGTGCCAGCAGACGAACGCAGGGGGAGAACACTGAAGCTTTCTTT.

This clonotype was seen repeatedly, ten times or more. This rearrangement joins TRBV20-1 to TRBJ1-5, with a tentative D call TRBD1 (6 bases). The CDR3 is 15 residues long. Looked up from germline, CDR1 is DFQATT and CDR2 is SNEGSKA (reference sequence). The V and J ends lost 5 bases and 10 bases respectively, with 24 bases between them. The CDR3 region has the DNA TGCAGTGCTCCAGCCCCCTTGGGGGGCGTTGGACCCCAGCATTTT. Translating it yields CSAPAPLGGVGPQHF.